This T cell receptor (beta chain) came from a study of naive CD8 T cells in extremely preterm neonates. To note about this clone: Its target is unknown.

Using immunoSEQ multiplex PCR, the repertoire was profiled, and TCRdb retains in-frame clones only, with some absent. The sample holds around 6,000 clones, roughly 98% seen once. Study observations and caveats: Preterm CDR3s were shorter than older groups', with fewer N additions and less trimming. CDR3 nucleotide sharing was 2.5% to 3.5% in preterm, approximately 0.38% term, roughly 0.03% children, approximately 0.01% adults.

Elective cesarean births at roughly 35-43 weeks, without labor or membrane rupture, supplied the cord blood. Excluded: fetal demise, active maternal HSV, known maternal HIV. Live Annexin V-negative naive CD3+CD8+CD45RA+CCR7+ T cells were sorted. This sequence originates from a newborn in good health. Specimen: naive CD8+ T cells from cord blood.

The CDR3 is CASSSSRETQYF. DNA for the CDR3: TGTGCCAGCAGCTCGTCGCGAGAGACCCAGTACTTC. The V call is TRBV7-2, the J call TRBJ2-5; D not resolved. The V end was cut by 4 bases, the J end by 4 bases, with 7 bases between. CDR3 length: 12 residues. CDR1 and CDR2 from the germline V gene are SGHTA and FQGNSA.